The source of this TCR beta chain is a study of metastatic and nonmetastatic thyroid tumors (dated by TCRdb to about 2020). For the study in its entirety: The researchers compared repertoires between peripheral blood samples and tumor or nodule tissue samples from patients with malignant or benign thyroid disease.

No treatment had been received by any patient before thyroid surgery. Using T-cell receptor beta sequencing, the study looked back at clinical samples from patients collected from the early 2010s to the late 2010s. Regarding this clone: The antigen it binds to is not known. Base quality data are lacking; no much larger clone is found one base away.

Library creation used PCR. The sequencer listed for this sample is Illumina HiSeq 4000. High-throughput sequencing was used to profile the TCR beta-chain CDR3 region of each patient. The original pipeline was this. CDR3 differences across clinicopathological groups were used to build a classifier for discriminating distant-metastatic papillary thyroid cancer patients. The Shannon index was used to assess repertoire diversity, and the Morisita-Horn index was used to assess tumor-blood repertoire similarity. Starting from the raw public reads, TCRdb applied fastp trimming at Q25, assembled clones with MiXCR and retained in-frame beta chains. TCRdb, rather than the study authors, made the V and J calls. Present in this sample are over 15,000 clones, approximately 29% of which were seen just once. The leading ten clones occupy about 20% of the sample. The investigation overall reported the following: TCR beta diversity was reported as significantly higher in malignant tumors than in benign nodules, in both blood and tumor samples.

The CDR3 runs 13 residues from the cysteine to the phenylalanine. Of all the DNA, just the CDR3 is kept, 39 bases in frame from base 1. V is shortened by 4 bases, J by 4 bases, and the region joining them spans 11 bases. Based on the germline V gene, the CDR1 and CDR2 sequences are SGHRS and YFSETQ. Material: adjacent normal tissue. The sequence was obtained from a female donor with papillary thyroid cancer or a benign thyroid nodule (not recorded which). Some clones in this sample may be carry-over from other donors' samples. The rearrangement joined TRBV5-1 to TRBJ1-1; the D segment cannot be called with confidence. The DNA reads TGCGCCAGCAGCATTTCGTATGGCACTGAAGCTTTCTTT. Its protein is CASSISYGTEAFF.